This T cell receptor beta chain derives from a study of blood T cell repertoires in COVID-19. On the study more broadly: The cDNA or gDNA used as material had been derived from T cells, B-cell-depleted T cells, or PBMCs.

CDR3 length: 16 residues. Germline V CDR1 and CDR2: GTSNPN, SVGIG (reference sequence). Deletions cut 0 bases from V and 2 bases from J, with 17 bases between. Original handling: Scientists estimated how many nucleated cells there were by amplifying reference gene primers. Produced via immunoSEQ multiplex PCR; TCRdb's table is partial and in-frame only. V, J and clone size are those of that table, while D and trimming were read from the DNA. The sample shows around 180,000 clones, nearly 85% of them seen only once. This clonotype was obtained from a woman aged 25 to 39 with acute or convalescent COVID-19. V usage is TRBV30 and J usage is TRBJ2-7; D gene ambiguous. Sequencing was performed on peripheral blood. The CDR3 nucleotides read TGTGCCTGGAGTGTACGTTCTCCTGGCCGAACCTACGAGCAGTACTTC. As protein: CAWSVRSPGRTYEQYF. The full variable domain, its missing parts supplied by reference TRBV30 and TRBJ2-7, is SQTIHQWPATLVQPVGSPLSLECTVEGTSNPNLYWYRQAAGRGLQLLFYSVGIGQISSEVPQNLSASRPQDRQFILSSKKLLLSDSGFYLCAWSVRSPGRTYEQYFGPGTRLTVT.